Listed below are T cell receptor beta chains from one sample, sequenced in a study of OX40 agonist ivuxolimab in advanced cancers. Using immunoSEQ multiplex PCR, the repertoire was profiled, and TCRdb retains in-frame clones only, with some absent. This sample yields 15,000 to 20,000 clones, of which approximately 83% are seen a single time; over 50% belongs to the top ten. This sample comprised CD4+ or CD8+ T cells sorted from blood, obtained in a trial of the OX40 agonist ivuxolimab. These receptors originate from an adult with an advanced solid tumor such as melanoma, head and neck, liver or kidney cancer. The CDR3 runs from the conserved cysteine through the conserved F or W. The D gene is left open where the match is weak. A clone size is listed for some rows: how often the clone was seen (once, few, many), or a class if it is expanded.

clone size	V gene	D gene	J gene	CDR3 DNA	CDR3 protein
few	TRBV5-1	-	TRBJ2-7	TGCGCCAGCAGCTTGTCAATCTCCTACGAGCAGTACTTC	CASSLSISYEQYF
-	TRBV27	TRBD2	TRBJ2-7	TGTGCCACCAAACCAGCGGGAGGGCCGAGGGAGCAGTACTTC	CATKPAGGPREQYF
-	TRBV6-7	TRBD2	TRBJ2-7	TGTGCCAGCAGTTACGGGGGGGGAGGCTACGAGCAGTACTTC	CASSYGGGGYEQYF
-	TRBV27	-	TRBJ1-4	TGTGCCAGCAGCACCGGGACGTCGGGGGGAAAACTGTTTTTT	CASSTGTSGGKLFF
-	TRBV7-6	TRBD2	TRBJ2-7	TGTGCCAGCAATGCGGGAGTCGGCGACGAGCAGTACTTC	CASNAGVGDEQYF
-	TRBV29-1	-	TRBJ2-3	TGCAGCGCGAGGACTAGCACAGATACGCAGTATTTT	CSARTSTDTQYF
-	TRBV19	TRBD2	TRBJ2-1	TGTGCCAGTAGTATAGGGACTAGCGGGGTATTCGATGAGCAGTTCTTC	CASSIGTSGVFDEQFF
-	TRBV5-1	-	TRBJ2-7	TGCGCCAGCAGCTTGACAGGAACCTACGAGCAGTACTTC	CASSLTGTYEQYF
few	TRBV10-3	TRBD2	TRBJ2-7	TGTGCCATCAGTGGGGGGACTAGCGGGAAACAGCCCTACGAGCAGTACTTC	CAISGGTSGKQPYEQYF
-	TRBV28	-	TRBJ1-1	TGTGCCAGCAGTTTAACGGAGGTTATGAACACTGAAGCTTTCTTT	CASSLTEVMNTEAFF
-	TRBV30	-	TRBJ2-7	TGTGCCTGGAGTCCAGACTCCTACGAGCAGTACTTC	CAWSPDSYEQYF
many	TRBV2	-	TRBJ1-1	TGTGCCAGCAACAGGGACACGAACACTGAAGCTTTCTTT	CASNRDTNTEAFF
-	TRBV6-5	-	TRBJ2-7	TGTGCCAGCAGTTTACAGGTATCGGTATATGACGAGCAGTACTTC	CASSLQVSVYDEQYF
-	TRBV2	-	TRBJ2-3	TGTGCCAGCAGCGCGCCGGGTTCCTTCACAGATACGCAGTATTTT	CASSAPGSFTDTQYF
-	TRBV6-5	-	TRBJ2-3	TGTGCCAGCAGTTACTCGACCCTCGGAGATACGCAGTATTTT	CASSYSTLGDTQYF
-	TRBV5-5	TRBD1	TRBJ1-5	TGTGCCAGCAGCTTCGGACAGGGCATACAGCCCCAGCATTTT	CASSFGQGIQPQHF
-	TRBV2	-	TRBJ2-1	TGTGCCAGCAGTGAGGGGTCCTCCTACAATGAGCAGTTCTTC	CASSEGSSYNEQFF
-	TRBV29-1	TRBD2	TRBJ2-5	TGCAGCGTTGCCGATAAGACTAGCGGGGGGCCCCAAGAGACCCAGTACTTC	CSVADKTSGGPQETQYF
-	TRBV29-1	TRBD1	TRBJ1-1	TGCAGCGCTGGGGACAGGGAATGGACTGAAGCTTTCTTT	CSAGDREWTEAFF
few	TRBV19	-	TRBJ2-1	TGTGCCAGTAGTATAGGCAATTACAATGAGCAGTTCTTC	CASSIGNYNEQFF
-	TRBV5-1	TRBD2	TRBJ2-2	TGCGCCAGCAGCCCATGGACTAGCGCGGGCGGGGAGCTGTTTTTT	CASSPWTSAGGELFF
-	TRBV28	-	TRBJ2-7	TGTGCCAGCAGTTTCCTCTACGAGCAGTACTTC	CASSFLYEQYF
few	TRBV19	TRBD2	TRBJ2-1	TGTGCCAGTAGGCTAGGAAGCCTAGCGGGGCTCAATGAGCAGTTCTTC	CASRLGSLAGLNEQFF
-	TRBV19	-	TRBJ1-1	TGTGCCAGTTCCAGCTTACCCGGCACTGAAGCTTTCTTT	CASSSLPGTEAFF
-	TRBV6-5	-	TRBJ2-7	TGTGCCAGCAGTGGTCAGGCGGGATGGTACGAGCAGTACTTC	CASSGQAGWYEQYF
-	TRBV6-6	TRBD1	TRBJ2-7	TGTGCCACCCGACAGGGTGTTAACGAGCAGTACTTC	CATRQGVNEQYF
once	TRBV2	-	TRBJ1-2	TGTGCCAGCAGTGTTGCAGCCCGGGAGGGCTACACCTTC	CASSVAAREGYTF
once	TRBV6-4	TRBD1	TRBJ1-1	TGTGCCAGCAGGGCAGGGGGTCTGAACACTGAAGCTTTCTTT	CASRAGGLNTEAFF
-	TRBV7-9	-	TRBJ2-1	TGTGCCAGCAGCTTAGACGGGGGACATGAGCAGTTCTTC	CASSLDGGHEQFF
-	TRBV7-8	-	TRBJ2-3	TGTGCCAGCAGCCGGATCCTGGCAGATACGCAGTATTTT	CASSRILADTQYF
-	TRBV7-6	-	TRBJ2-2	TGTGCCAGCAGCCCCCGGGGCACCGGGGAGCTGTTTTTT	CASSPRGTGELFF
-	TRBV7-6	-	TRBJ2-2	TGTGCCAGCAACCGAGGGGGGGGCACCGGGGAGCTGTTTTTT	CASNRGGGTGELFF
-	TRBV7-6	-	TRBJ2-7	TGTGCCAGCAGTCCAGGGGGGGCCTACGAGCAGTACTTC	CASSPGGAYEQYF
few	TRBV2	TRBD2	TRBJ2-7	TGTGCCAGCAGTGGGTCCACCGGGACTAGCGGACTAAATTCGTACGAGCAGTACTTC	CASSGSTGTSGLNSYEQYF
once	TRBV4-1	TRBD2	TRBJ2-7	TGCGCCAGCAGCCAAACTAGCGGGGATACCTACGAGCAGTACTTC	CASSQTSGDTYEQYF
-	TRBV5-4	-	TRBJ2-2	TGTGCCAGCAGCTCCAGGGGAGGGGGGGAGCTGTTTTTT	CASSSRGGGELFF
many	TRBV6-5	-	TRBJ1-2	TGTGCCAGCAGTTACTCCGGATTCAGGGATGGCTACACCTTC	CASSYSGFRDGYTF
-	TRBV10-3	-	TRBJ2-2	TGTGCCATCAGTGATCAACAGGGCCGACCTACCGGGGAGCTGTTTTTT	CAISDQQGRPTGELFF
once	TRBV2	TRBD2	TRBJ2-7	TGTGCCAGCAGTGAAGCCGTAGCGGGCTGGAACTACGAGCAGTACTTC	CASSEAVAGWNYEQYF
-	TRBV27	-	TRBJ2-7	TGTGCCAGCAGTTTAAACAGGGCCTACGAGCAGTACTTC	CASSLNRAYEQYF
-	TRBV5-6	-	TRBJ2-3	TGTGCCAGCAGCTTGGAAGGGGATCCCGATACGCAGTATTTT	CASSLEGDPDTQYF
-	TRBV27	-	TRBJ2-7	TGTGCCAGCAGCTGGGCGGGCGGTGACTCCTACGAGCAGTACTTC	CASSWAGGDSYEQYF
once	TRBV19	-	TRBJ2-2	TGTGCCAGTACGGGGCTCGCGAACACCGGGGAGCTGTTTTTT	CASTGLANTGELFF
-	TRBV19	TRBD1	TRBJ2-3	TGTGCCAGTTTCTCCGGGGGACAGGGGACAGATACGCAGTATTTT	CASFSGGQGTDTQYF